The entry that follows covers one T cell receptor beta chain sequence. This sample is part of a study of cytomegalovirus exposure and HLA in healthy donors. On the study more broadly: HLA-typed donors were the source of 83 million or so unique TCRs, which an early data release held.

Germline CDR1 is SGDLS and CDR2 is YYNGEE. CDR3 size: 16 residues. V was clipped by 0 bases and J by 0 bases, with 9 bases between them. The PCR ran on 60 Vbeta and 13 Jbeta primers. The method was immunoSEQ multiplex PCR; TCRdb's version includes in-frame clones alone and lacks a portion of them. The data hold 150,000 to 200,000 clones, with more than 85% observed a single time. The receptor comes from a woman under 30 in good health and CMV-seronegative. The chain combines TRBV9 with TRBJ2-2; D might be TRBD2 (5 bases). Sequenced: PBMCs. The CDR3 spells CASSVVSSANTGELFF. Written as DNA, the CDR3 is TGTGCCAGCAGCGTAGTTAGTAGCGCGAACACCGGGGAGCTGTTTTTT.